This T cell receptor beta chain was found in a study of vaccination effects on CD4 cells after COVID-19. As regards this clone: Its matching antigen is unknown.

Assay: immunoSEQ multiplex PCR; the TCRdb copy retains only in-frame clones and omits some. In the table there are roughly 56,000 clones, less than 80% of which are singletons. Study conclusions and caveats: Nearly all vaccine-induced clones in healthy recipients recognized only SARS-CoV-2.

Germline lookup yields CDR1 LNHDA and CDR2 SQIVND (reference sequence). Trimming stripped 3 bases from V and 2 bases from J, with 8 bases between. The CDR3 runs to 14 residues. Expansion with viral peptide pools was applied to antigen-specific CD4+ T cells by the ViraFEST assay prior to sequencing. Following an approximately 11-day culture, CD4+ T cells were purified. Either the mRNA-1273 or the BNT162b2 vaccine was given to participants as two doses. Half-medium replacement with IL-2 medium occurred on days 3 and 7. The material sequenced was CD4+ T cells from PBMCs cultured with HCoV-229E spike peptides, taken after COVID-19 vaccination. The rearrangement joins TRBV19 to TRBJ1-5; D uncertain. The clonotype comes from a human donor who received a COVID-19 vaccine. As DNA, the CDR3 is TGTGCCAGTAGTATTTCGGGTGGCAATCAGCCCCAGCATTTT. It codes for CASSISGGNQPQHF.